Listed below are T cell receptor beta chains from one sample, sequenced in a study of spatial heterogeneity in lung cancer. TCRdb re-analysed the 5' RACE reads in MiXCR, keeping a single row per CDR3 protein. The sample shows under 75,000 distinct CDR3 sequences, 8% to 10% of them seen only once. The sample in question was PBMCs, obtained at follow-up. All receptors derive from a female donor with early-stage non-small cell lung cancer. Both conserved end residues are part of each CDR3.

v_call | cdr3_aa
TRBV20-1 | CSASPLRGRGHGELFF
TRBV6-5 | CASSYGLITDTQYF
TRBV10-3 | CAIGYSTDTQYF
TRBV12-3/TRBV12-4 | CASSLRTGGRDTEAFF
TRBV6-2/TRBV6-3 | CASSSRDAKRNYGYTF
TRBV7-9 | CASSLVPALANTGELFF
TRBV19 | CASISGRNTGELFF
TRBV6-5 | CASSYTGTKSYEQYF
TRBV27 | CASSFAPFPRERREQYF
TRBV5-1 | CASSLAQQDTQYF
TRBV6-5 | CVSSRGEDQPQHF
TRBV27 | CASSGGNQPQHF
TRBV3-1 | CASSPLIGNIQYF
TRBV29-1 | CSVEKEENEQFF
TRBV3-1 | CASSPGGLAVDNEQFF
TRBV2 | CASSEAAGDQPQHF
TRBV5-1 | CASSFGDRVFGELFF
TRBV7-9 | CASSLVLYGYTF
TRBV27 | CASSPGQGPLGQFF
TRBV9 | CASSGTVMNTEAFF
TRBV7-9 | CASSATRQGPYEQYF
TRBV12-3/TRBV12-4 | CASSARDLSYEQYF
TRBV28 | CASQFSASSYNEQFF
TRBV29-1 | CSVNSGVSTEAFF
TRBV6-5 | CASSSHPVAQPQHF
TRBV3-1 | CASSPSSYNEQFF
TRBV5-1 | CASSAGLAGGGYEQYF
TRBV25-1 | CASSEFTGKGDEQFF
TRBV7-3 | CASSLTGAGDEQYF
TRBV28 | CASSSGLQAFF
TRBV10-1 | CASSESGSSQETQYF
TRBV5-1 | CASSLSWGANTGELFF
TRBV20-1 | CSGLKDTPYEQYF
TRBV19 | CASSRDRGGRVVQHF
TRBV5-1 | CASSPEPGANYGYTF
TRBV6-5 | CASSYLGTGNYEQYF
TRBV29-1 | CSATTGYEQYF
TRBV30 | CAWRLSSGEQFF
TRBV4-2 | CASSQNTAANTGELFF
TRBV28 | CASSFETSGRNEQFF
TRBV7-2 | CASSLIGRGLAVSTDTQYF
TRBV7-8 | CASSLRGREWTEAFF
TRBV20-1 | CSAVLSGAYEQYF
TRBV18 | CASSPGGTSGSRETYEQYF
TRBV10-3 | CAITGGRYTGELFF
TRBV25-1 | CASSPQLAGGYEQYF
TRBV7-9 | CASSSQGTDEQYF